Following are 13 T cell receptor beta chains from one sample sequenced in a study of blood T cells in healthy people across ages (dated by TCRdb to between 2014 and 2017). The library was obtained by 5' RACE. For sequencing, an Illumina HiSeq 2500 was employed. A second about 7 to 11 cycle PCR used a sample-barcoded 5' primer and a J-beta primer mix. TCRdb reprocessed the public reads (quality trimming at Q25 with fastp, clone calling with MiXCR) and kept in-frame beta chains. Rows are unified per CDR3 protein, each entry keeping the most common DNA and genes. Here the sample has roughly 1,000,000 distinct CDR3 sequences; 20% to 25% occur a single time. 0.75% of the sample comes from the top ten. The data also belong to a second study, concerning T cells of mothers and their children.

Sequenced input: blood. These receptors originate from a girl aged 2 to 10 in good health.

The chain uses TRBV19 and TRBJ1-4, with unresolved D. From germline, CDR1 is LNHDA and CDR2 SQIVND (reference sequence). This CDR3 contains 14 residues. Trimming left V 4 bases short and J 5 bases short, with 11 bases between. CDR3 protein: CASSKAGANEKLFF. CDR3 DNA sequence: TGTGCCAGTAGTAAGGCGGGAGCGAATGAAAAACTGTTTTTT.

V gene TRBV29-1 combines with J gene TRBJ1-2; D perhaps matches TRBD1 (5 bases). Germline assignment: CDR1 SQVTM and CDR2 ANQGSEA. CDR3 size: 11 residues. V was cut by 5 bases and J by 11 bases, with 15 bases left in between. The CDR3 region has the DNA TGCAGCGTTCGAACGTTGGAGGGGTACACCTTC. The encoded protein is CSVRTLEGYTF.

This clonotype came up a few times. The rearrangement uses TRBV11-2 and TRBJ2-1; D might be TRBD1 or TRBD2, each matching 5 bases. Germline values: CDR1 SGHAT, CDR2 FQNNGV. The CDR3 sequence is 13 residues long. The V gene lost 0 bases and the J gene lost 12 bases, with 12 bases spanning the gap. The CDR3, as DNA: TGTGCCAGCAGCTTAGATTCGCAGAGGGGGCAGTTCTTC. Its translation: CASSLDSQRGQFF.

Here the CDR3 reads CASSRRGGWNGYTF. CDR3 DNA: TGCGCCAGCAGCCGAAGAGGAGGCTGGAATGGCTACACCTTC. The V and J genes are TRBV4-3 and TRBJ1-2; no clear D gene. The CDR3 has 14 amino acids. Germline V gives CDR1 LGHNA, CDR2 YSLEER. The V end was cut by 4 bases, the J end by 6 bases, with 15 bases between.

As concerns this clonotype: A junction boundary mismatches the germline segment, possibly from a read error. V and J are TRBV20-1 and TRBJ2-1; D is unclear. The DNA end favors TRBJ2-5, so the J call may be wrong. The germline CDR1 and CDR2 sequences are DFQATT and SNEGSKA (reference sequence). The CDR3 loop spans 13 amino acids. This CDR3 reads CSANKDGQEAQYF. The CDR3 nucleotides read TGCAGTGCTAACAAGGACGGTCAAGAGGCCCAGTACTTC.

This clonotype occurred a few times. The junction departs from the called germline gene at one end, perhaps through a read error. The chain links TRBV7-3 to TRBJ1-2, with D perhaps matching TRBD1 (5 bases). Germline V CDR1 and CDR2: SGHTA, FQGTGA. This CDR3 contains 16 residues. The DNA for the CDR3 is TGTGCCAGCAGCCCTCAGGGAGCATCCGCAGACTATAGCTACACCTTC. Translating it yields CASSPQGASADYSYTF.

The chain is built from TRBV24-1 and TRBJ2-1; 7 bases align to TRBD2. The germline CDR1 and CDR2 sequences are KGHDR and SFDVKD. With V trimmed by 1 base and J by 5 bases, 7 bases remained unmatched. This CDR3 is 16 amino acids long. DNA for the CDR3: TGTGCCACCAGTGATTTAGGGAGGGACTCAGACAATGAGCAGTTCTTC. It yields the protein CATSDLGRDSDNEQFF.

This clonotype has a handful of counts. The chain couples TRBV7-2 to TRBJ2-3, with D tentatively TRBD1 (5 bases). Trimming removed 8 bases at V and 5 bases at J, with 14 bases between. Germline assignment: CDR1 SGHTA and CDR2 FQGNSA. This CDR3 contains 13 residues. The CDR3 loop is CASDRPPGDTQYF. CDR3 bases: TGTGCCAGCGACAGACCCCCAGGAGATACGCAGTATTTT.

This clonotype was seen at least ten times. The chain joins TRBV29-1 to TRBJ1-5, with no clear D. V was trimmed by 4 bases and J by 2 bases, leaving 12 bases between them. This CDR3 contains 14 residues. Germline V gene data show CDR1 as SQVTM and CDR2 as ANQGSEA. CDR3 nucleotide sequence: TGCAGCGTTGTTTGGAAATCGGGCAATCAGCCCCAGCATTTT. Translating it yields CSVVWKSGNQPQHF.

The V and J genes are TRBV3-1 and TRBJ2-7, with D tentatively TRBD1 (7 bases). V lost 5 bases to trimming and J lost 3 bases, with 14 bases between them. The CDR3 loop spans 14 amino acids. Germline CDR1 reads LGHDT; CDR2 reads YNNKEL (reference sequence). The CDR3 DNA reads TGTGCCAGCAGCACGCGGGACAGTTTCTACGAGCAGTACTTC. Amino acids: CASSTRDSFYEQYF.

The J gene is TRBJ1-5, the V gene TRBV6-6; maybe TRBD1 (5 bases). V gave up 5 bases and J gave up 5 bases, with 16 bases separating them. This CDR3 is built from 15 residues. Looked up from germline, CDR1 is MNHNY and CDR2 is SVGAGI (reference sequence). CDR3 sequence: CASSILLGGDQPQHF. CDR3 DNA: TGTGCCAGCAGTATTCTCCTGGGGGGGGATCAGCCCCAGCATTTT.

The table lists this clonotype with a few counts. The junction and the germline gene differ at one end; a read error may be behind it. The chain uses TRBV18 and TRBJ2-5; D might be TRBD2 (5 bases). Per germline, CDR1 KGHSH and CDR2 LQKENI. The CDR3 extends over 15 amino acids. The CDR3, as DNA: TGTGCCAGCTCACCAGTAACGGGGTCCTACAATGAGCAGTCCTTC. Protein product: CASSPVTGSYNEQSF.

The V call is TRBV12-3 or TRBV12-4, the J call TRBJ1-3; D uncertain. The CDR3 extends over 15 amino acids. Deletions cut 5 bases from V and 0 bases from J, with 11 bases between. CDR3 region: CASSPTTFSGNTIYF. CDR3 nucleotide sequence: TGTGCCAGCAGTCCAACGACCTTCTCTGGAAACACCATATATTTT.